The T cell receptor beta chain under discussion was sequenced for a study of T cell responses to AZD1222 COVID-19 vaccine. TCRdb's copy holds only in-frame clones and misses some; the assay was immunoSEQ multiplex PCR. The sample comprises about 97,000 clones, roughly 80% of which are singletons, and about 17% rests with the top ten. General observations from the study: There were mostly white British donors and more females than males, and clonal diversity was possibly underestimated. Only 5 to 7 individuals given AZD1222 were seropositive at baseline. An increase in Spike-specific TCR breadth and depth was observed after two AZD1222 doses.

A remark on this clone: The antigen is not known.

Germline V gene data show CDR1 as SGDLS and CDR2 as YYNGEE. The V and J ends lost 3 bases and 8 bases respectively, with 11 bases between them. This CDR3 has 12 residues. The material was peripheral blood, obtained on day 0 of AZD1222 vaccination. This chain connects TRBV9 to TRBJ1-2; D is unclear. The sequence came from an adult in good health. CDR3 DNA: TGTGCCAGCAGCGCGCCCTCGCAAGGCTACACCTTC. Amino acids: CASSAPSQGYTF.